This TCR beta chain originates from a study of shared clonotypes between healthy human individuals. Turning to this clone: The junction departs from germline at one end; a sequencing error may be responsible.

The CDR3 spans 11 residues. CDR1 is SQVTM and CDR2 is ANQGSEA in the germline V gene. Profiling relied on immunoSEQ multiplex PCR, and the TCRdb table lists in-frame clones only, not all of them. The profile shows 2 million to 2.5 million clones, 85% to 95% of them singletons. This rearrangement joins TRBV29-1 to TRBJ1-2; D may be TRBD1 (6 bases). The TCR sequence derives from a man aged 18 to 29 in good health. Some clones in this sample may be carry-over from other donors' samples. The sample consisted of naive CD4+ T cells from PBMCs. The subset is: CD45RA+ positively selected. The CDR3 protein is CSSRDIGGYAF. Here the CDR3 DNA reads TGCAGCTCCCGGGACATCGGTGGCTACGCCTTC.